In its sample, the clone carrying this TCR beta chain was seen a few times. The repertoire was sequenced with immunoSEQ multiplex PCR; TCRdb's copy has only in-frame clones and lacks some. The data show approximately 92,000 clones, over 60% seen once. This entry belongs to a study of cytotoxic CD8 clonotypes in ibrutinib-treated CLL. Study-wide context: Response samples were taken after a median roughly 13 months of treatment, range 6 to 36.

The CDR3 spans 12 residues. V lost 3 bases and J lost 3, with 7 bases in between. CDR1 and CDR2 (germline): SQVTM, ANQGSEA. This sequence originates from a human donor with chronic lymphocytic leukemia. The gene calls are TRBV29-1 and TRBJ2-3; D unresolved. Sequencing used PBMCs, obtained after 24 months of ibrutinib treatment. The CDR3 region is CSVDRRTDTQYF. For the CDR3, the DNA is TGCAGCGTTGACAGACGTACAGATACGCAGTATTTT.